This note documents a single T cell receptor beta chain sequence. Its antigen remains unidentified. No base quality information exists; no much larger clone differs at one position. The sample's time point label, in plain terms: baseline before first vaccination. Vaccinee samples were obtained from the UK trials COV001 and COV002, which included a single-blind randomized controlled phase 2/3 trial of AZD1222 (ChAdOx1 nCoV-19) in healthy adults. For TCRbeta chain sequencing, PBMC samples were collected from trial participants at day 0 and at day 28 after the second dose. The CDR3 regions of human TCRbeta chains were analyzed by immunosequencing. From the authors' description of their analysis: TCRs in the repertoires were compared against a reference library of SARS-CoV-2-specific TCRs that had been generated with the MIRA antigen-specificity platform. Breadth was defined as the fraction of unique TCRs that were SARS-CoV-2-associated, and depth was defined as the fraction of total T cells that were SARS-CoV-2-associated. Each spike-specific TCR was assigned to its reactive spike region and to a CD4 or CD8 class using the MIRA data. Log10-transformed breadth and depth values were compared by one-way ANOVA with Sidak's multiple comparisons tests. The clones in this table, taken by TCRdb from immuneACCESS, are in-frame only. Not every clone is retained; where verified, under half of the shortfall comes from an unresolved V gene, and the cause of the rest is unknown. V and J calls and clone size are those listed in that table; D and trimming were worked out from the DNA. For this sample there are fewer than 150,000 clones; over 85% appear just once. The top ten clonotypes cover 2.5% to 4% of the sample.

V loses 5 bases at its end and J loses 5 bases; junction bases beyond the gene matches: 9. Measured from the cysteine to the phenylalanine, the CDR3 is 15 residues long. The only DNA kept is the CDR3, 45 bases in frame from the first base. CDR1 and CDR2 (SGHVS, FNYEAQ) derive from the germline V gene. This entry comes from a study of T cell responses to AZD1222 COVID-19 vaccine (dated by TCRdb to the early 2020s). Broadly, across the study: AZD1222 recipients with second doses at about 4 weeks or about 12 weeks were pooled, because spike-specific TCR depth and breadth did not differ between schedules. TCR sequencing covered some 240 trial participants: 200 to 220 given two doses of AZD1222 and around 26 given two doses of MenACWY control vaccine. Enrollment into the trials was organized by age into subgroups of 18-55, 56-69 and 70-plus years, and those subgroups contained roughly 140, 27 and 60 TCR-sequenced participants, respectively.

General findings and caveats noted by the study authors: Epitopes outside the regions mutated in the B.1.351 and B.1.1.7 variants were reportedly recognized by nearly half of the unique spike-specific TCRs. After two AZD1222 doses, spike-specific TCR breadth and depth were significantly higher than at day 0 and than in MenACWY recipients. Because no day 14 peak-response samples were available, the repertoires could be characterized only after the peak T cell response. Participants were mostly white British, with more females than males. The authors suggested clonal diversity may have been underestimated. In the small 56-69-year group, the increase in depth fell short of significance, most likely because of low power. Conclusions about previously exposed vaccinees are limited because only 5 or 6 AZD1222 recipients were SARS-CoV-2 seropositive at baseline. The whole spike protein was spanned by vaccine-associated CD4 TCRs, and dominant responses were seen in regions 160-218 and 743-854.

The TCR was taken from an adult in good health. This material consisted of peripheral blood, taken on day 0 of AZD1222 vaccination. In this chain, TRBV7-6 is recombined with TRBJ2-7, and 10 bases in between align with TRBD2. CDR3 loop: CASSQRSSGSHEQYF. The nucleotide sequence reads TGTGCCAGCAGCCAAAGGTCTAGCGGGAGTCACGAGCAGTACTTC.